These 8 T cell receptor beta chains share one sample of origin, sequenced in a study of control samples from healthy donors and cancer patients. Sequencing used immunoSEQ multiplex PCR; TCRdb keeps in-frame clones, though not all of them. The repertoire holds about 54,000 clones, approximately 96% seen once, with 1.5% to 2% in the top ten. The specimen was blood. Source of these receptors: a woman aged 25-40 years in good health.

The chain combines TRBV15 with TRBJ2-7; no clear D. In germline, CDR1 is LNHNV, CDR2 YYDKDF (reference sequence). Trimming shortened V by 0 bases and J by 5 bases, and 8 bases separated the two germline ends. This CDR3 has 13 amino acids. CDR3 nucleotide sequence: TGTGCCACCAGCAGAGATTTGGCTGACGAGCAGTACTTC. Amino acids: CATSRDLADEQYF.

The chain employs TRBV3-1 (or the pseudogene TRBV3-2) and TRBJ2-6, with D unclear. CDR3 length: 16 residues. CDR1 LGHDT and CDR2 YNNKEL come from the germline V gene (reference sequence). The V end lost 1 base, the J end lost 1 base, and 8 bases lay between the germline ends. The DNA for the CDR3 is TGTGCCAGCAGCCAAGTTAGGTCGTCTGGGGCCAACGTCCTGACTTTC. This translates into CASSQVRSSGANVLTF.

V is TRBV14 and J is TRBJ2-1; 8 nucleotides line up with TRBD1. This CDR3 contains 18 residues. Trimming cost V 6 bases and J 3 bases; bases outside gene matches: 16. Germline assignment: CDR1 SGHDN and CDR2 FVKESK. In nucleotides, the CDR3 is TGTGCCAGCAGTCTGAGGCGTGTCGAGACAGGGGTCTACAATGAGCAGTTCTTC. It yields the protein CASSLRRVETGVYNEQFF. The variable domain in full, completed from reference TRBV14 and TRBJ2-1, reads EAGVTQFPSHSVIEKGQTVTLRCDPISGHDNLYWYRRVMGKEIKFLLHFVKESKQDESGMPNNRFLAERTGGTYSTLKVQPAELEDSGVYFCASSLRRVETGVYNEQFFGPGTRLTVL.

J is TRBJ2-1 and V is TRBV5-6; no clear D gene. The CDR3 is 15 residues long. From germline, CDR1 is SGHDT and CDR2 YYEEEE. Trimming removed 4 bases at V and 1 base at J, with 12 bases between. DNA of the CDR3: TGTGCCAGCAGCGCGGCCGGGTTTTCCTACAATGAGCAGTTCTTC. It codes for CASSAAGFSYNEQFF.

This chain joins TRBV7-9 and TRBJ2-2, with D perhaps TRBD2 (6 bases). V was pared by 5 bases and J by 5 bases, with 9 bases between. The CDR3 covers 13 residues. Germline values: CDR1 SEHNR, CDR2 FQNEAQ (reference sequence). The CDR3 is CASSPGRTGELFF. The CDR3 nucleotides are TGTGCCAGCAGCCCCGGGAGAACCGGGGAGCTGTTTTTT.

V and J are TRBV19 and TRBJ1-2; 7 bases fit TRBD1. Germline CDR1 LNHDA, CDR2 SQIVND (reference sequence). The CDR3 has 13 residues. After removal of 5 bases from V and 4 bases from J, the junction contained 4 bases not matched to a gene. CDR3 bases: TGTGCCAGTAGTGCCGGGACAGTCTATGGCTACACCTTC. It yields the protein CASSAGTVYGYTF.

The CDR3 is CASSGKGQTNEKLFF. The CDR3 region has the DNA TGTGCCAGCAGTGGGAAGGGACAGACTAATGAAAAACTGTTTTTT. This sequence joins TRBV25-1 and TRBJ1-4; 7 bases line up with TRBD1. This CDR3 contains 15 residues. The germline gives CDR1 MGHDK, CDR2 SYGVNS. V trimming: 4 bases; J trimming: 2 bases; junction bases outside the gene matches: 4.

The rearrangement links TRBV4-2 to TRBJ1-1; 12 bases align to TRBD1. The CDR3 has 20 residues. Germline V gene data show CDR1 as LGHNA and CDR2 as YNFKEQ. V was pared by 0 bases and J by 0 bases, with 11 bases of the junction left unmatched. Written as DNA, the CDR3 is TGTGCCAGCAGCCAAGATTCGGTTCCGGGACAGGGGGCAATGAACACTGAAGCTTTCTTT. Amino acids: CASSQDSVPGQGAMNTEAFF.